This T cell receptor beta chain was observed in a study of regulatory T cells in long-lasting Graves disease. Notes on the study in general: With persistent disease, TRBV28, TRBJ1-2 and TRBJ2-5 were the favored segments.

This clonotype was detected ten times or more. What it binds is unknown. Building the TCR beta libraries relied on iRepertoire HTBI primers, and CDR3 regions underwent Arm-PCR. TCRdb independently ran MiXCR on the multiplex PCR reads; one entry per CDR3 protein. This table holds about 470,000 distinct CDR3 sequences, less than 25% found once. This CDR3 comprises 14 residues. Germline V lookup: CDR1 SGHTA, CDR2 FQGNSA. J lost 5 bases, V lost 5 bases, and 9 bases had no gene match. Time point described: persistent/refractory GD, antithyroid drugs over 5 years with positive TRAb. The TCR library used RNA extracted from PBMCs. Clinicians diagnosed Graves' disease using American Thyroid Association guidelines.

Material: peripheral blood mononuclear cells (PBMCs), obtained when the disease was refractory, from a patient treated with antithyroid drugs. V and J are TRBV7-2 and TRBJ2-7; TRBD2 aligns across 7 bases. This sequence originates from a female donor with Graves disease. Here the CDR3 reads CASSERVAGHEQYF. The CDR3 DNA reads TGTGCCAGCAGCGAGCGGGTAGCGGGTCACGAGCAGTACTTC.